The present entry profiles one TCR beta chain with its context. Seattle patients were enrolled during active infection and followed longitudinally. These data come from a study of blood T cell repertoires in COVID-19. Turning to the study itself: Some COVID-19 samples were acute and others convalescent; all came from the United States, Italy and Spain. Nucleic acid was either cDNA or gDNA, and it came from T cells, B-cell-depleted T cells, or PBMCs.

CDR1 and CDR2 (germline): SGHRS, YFSETQ. The CDR3 sequence is 14 residues long. V was cut by 4 bases and J by 3 bases, with 13 bases left in between. Authors' data handling: Estimation of nucleated cell counts was performed using reference gene primer amplification. Data came from immunoSEQ multiplex PCR; TCRdb stores just in-frame clones and leaves some out. V, J and clone size reflect that table, while D and trimming were determined from the DNA. The repertoire holds about 68,000 clones, roughly nine tenths seen once, with 7.3% in the top ten. The receptor's source is a man between 40 and 49 years old with COVID-19, enrolled during active disease. The J gene is TRBJ1-2, the V gene TRBV5-1; D is uncertain. Specimen: peripheral blood. The DNA for the CDR3 is TGCGCCAGCAGCCCACCCCCTCCAGACTATGGCTACACCTTC. The encoded protein is CASSPPPPDYGYTF.